These 12 T cell receptor beta chains were all obtained from the same sample, sequenced in a study of shared clonotypes between healthy human individuals. Some clones are missing from TCRdb's copy, which holds only in-frame ones; the method was immunoSEQ multiplex PCR. Of roughly 1,800,000 clones detected, roughly 94% appear once; the ten largest clones hold around 1.2%. Naive CD8 isolation took CD45RO-negative cells positively selected for CCR7 and excluded terminally differentiated effector memory CD45RA+ cells. Sequencing was performed on naive CD8+ T cells sorted from blood. These receptors all stem from a man aged 18 to 30 in good health.

This chain connects TRBV4-1 to TRBJ1-1; no reliable D call. Germline values: CDR1 MGHRA, CDR2 YSYEKL. The CDR3 is 13 residues long. Trimming took off 2 bases at V and 4 bases at J, with 8 bases between the two ends. The CDR3 loop reads CASSQLGSTEAFF. The CDR3 nucleotides are TGCGCCAGCAGCCAACTAGGGAGCACTGAAGCTTTCTTT.

This rearrangement joins TRBV2 to TRBJ2-7; the match to TRBD1 covers 7 bases. The J segment lost 1 base and the V segment lost 7 bases, leaving 7 bases of the junction unmatched. Germline V CDR1 and CDR2: SNHLY, FYNNEI. The CDR3 is 14 residues long. CDR3 sequence (DNA): TGTGCCAGCAACCCGGGACAGTCATCCTACGAGCAGTACTTC. The encoded protein is CASNPGQSSYEQYF.

V and J are TRBV4-1 and TRBJ2-1, with D perhaps matching TRBD2 (6 bases). This CDR3 contains 16 residues. Per germline, CDR1 MGHRA and CDR2 YSYEKL. V was trimmed by 0 bases and J by 4 bases, leaving 13 bases between them. CDR3 DNA: TGCGCCAGCAGCCAAGAAGGGGCTAGCGCTTACAATGAGCAGTTCTTC. It codes for CASSQEGASAYNEQFF.

The CDR3 here is CASSLAVGADYGYTF. In DNA, the CDR3 is TGTGCCAGCAGCTTAGCCGTCGGAGCTGATTATGGCTACACCTTC. The rearrangement joins TRBV7-9 to TRBJ1-2, with no clear D. The CDR3 spans 15 residues. Trimming removed 0 bases from V and 5 bases from J, with 13 bases in between. From germline, CDR1 is SEHNR and CDR2 FQNEAQ (reference sequence).

On this clone itself: Other DNA sequences in the sample encode the same CDR3. V is TRBV10-3 and J is TRBJ2-7; TRBD1 agrees at 7 bases. This CDR3 is 13 amino acids long. Trimming at V came to 4 bases and at J to 2 bases, leaving 2 bases not matched to a gene. The germline CDR1 and CDR2 sequences are ENHRY and SYGVKD. This CDR3 reads CAISGGQTYEQYF. The CDR3 nucleotides are TGTGCCATCAGTGGGGGACAGACCTACGAGCAGTACTTC.

The V and J genes are TRBV10-3 and TRBJ2-5, with D perhaps matching TRBD2 (6 bases). With 8 bases removed from V and 1 base from J, the gap between germline ends came to 11 bases. Germline CDR1 ENHRY, CDR2 SYGVKD. The CDR3 consists of 13 residues. The CDR3, as DNA: TGTGCCATCGGCAGGGACTCCCAAGAGACCCAGTACTTC. This gives the protein CAIGRDSQETQYF.

This rearrangement joins TRBV11-2 to TRBJ2-1; the match to TRBD2 covers 12 bases. The CDR3 runs 15 residues. Germline CDR1 is SGHAT and CDR2 is FQNNGV. With 1 base clipped from V and 9 bases from J, the junction kept 4 bases outside the gene matches. The CDR3 DNA reads TGTGCCAGCAGCTTAGGGACTAGCGGGAAGGTTGAGCAGTTCTTC. Its translation is CASSLGTSGKVEQFF.

The chain links TRBV6-1 to TRBJ2-7; 10 nucleotides align to TRBD1. CDR1 and CDR2 from the germline V gene are MNHNS and SASEGT. This CDR3 is 13 amino acids long. Trimming at V came to 7 bases and at J to 7 bases, leaving 7 bases not matched to a gene. CDR3 sequence (DNA): TGTGCCAGCACCGGGACAGGGGTTGGAGAGCAGTACTTC. Amino acids: CASTGTGVGEQYF.

This clone is a singleton in its sample. The chain links TRBV27 to TRBJ1-5, with 10 bases fitting TRBD1. The CDR3 sequence is 16 residues long. The V gene's germline CDR1 is MNHEY and CDR2 SMNVEV (reference sequence). V was pared by 2 bases and J by 4 bases, with 5 bases of the junction left unmatched. CDR3 in amino acids: CASSLGGQGNNQPQHF. The CDR3 bases are TGTGCCAGCAGTTTAGGGGGACAGGGGAATAATCAGCCCCAGCATTTT.

The rearrangement links TRBV30 to TRBJ2-1; TRBD1 aligns across 10 bases. This CDR3 is 13 amino acids long. Germline loops: CDR1 GTSNPN, CDR2 SVGIG (reference sequence). The V segment lost 5 bases and the J segment 7 bases; nucleotides outside the gene matches: 5. The CDR3 region is CAWAGDRGNEQFF. The CDR3 DNA is TGTGCCTGGGCTGGGGACAGGGGAAATGAGCAGTTCTTC.

CDR3 residues: CASSSSGGTTDTQYF. CDR3 in DNA: TGTGCCAGCAGCTCCAGCGGGGGGACCACAGATACGCAGTATTTT. The chain couples TRBV7-9 to TRBJ2-3, with 9 bases that match TRBD2. Trimming took 4 bases from V and 2 from J; bases not matched to a gene: 4. Germline CDR1 SEHNR, CDR2 FQNEAQ (reference sequence). The CDR3 has 15 residues.

The V call is TRBV4-1, the J call TRBJ2-7; 7 bases fit TRBD2. V was pared by 3 bases and J by 3 bases, with 11 bases of the junction left unmatched. Looked up from germline, CDR1 is MGHRA and CDR2 is YSYEKL. This CDR3 is 16 amino acids long. The CDR3 nucleotides read TGCGCCAGCAGCCAGGGTCTAGCGGAGCCCTTCTACGAGCAGTACTTC. Its translation is CASSQGLAEPFYEQYF.